The entry below gives a single TCR beta chain sequence along with its context. Its specific antigen is unknown. No qualities accompany the bases; no much larger clone lies one base away. From a lookup of the germline V gene (reference sequence), CDR1 and CDR2 are MNHEY and SMNVEV. The CDR3 has 14 amino acids, counting the end cysteine and phenylalanine. Only CDR3 DNA remains: 42 bases, in frame from the first base. The junction carries 13 bases between V and J, which are trimmed by 5 bases and 3 bases respectively. In Seattle, one collaborating source enrolled patients while the infection was active and tracked those patients longitudinally over the course of disease. Whole blood was collected in K2EDTA tubes by collaborating institutions according to the institutions' own protocols. For TCRbeta analysis, collaborators shipped samples in one of three forms: frozen whole blood, isolated PBMCs, or DNA extracted from either of those sample types.

The immunoSEQ Assay, a bias-controlled multiplex PCR, was used to amplify TCRbeta CDR3 regions from genomic DNA. The study's processing was this. The number of nucleated cells in each sample was estimated by amplification of reference gene primers within the assay. Sequence reads were collapsed and filtered to measure the absolute abundance of every unique TCRbeta CDR3 rearrangement. For each sample, productive Simpson clonality was calculated by taking the square root of Simpson's diversity index across productive rearrangements. Held by TCRdb, this immuneACCESS table contains in-frame sequences only and omits some clones. Under half of the omission traces to an unresolved V gene where checked; the cause of the rest is unknown. V and J calls and clone size are given by that table; D and trimming were obtained from the DNA. For this sample there are more than 300,000 clones; approximately 88% appear just once. 1.5% to 2% of the sample goes to the ten largest clones.

This sample stems from a study of blood T cell repertoires in COVID-19 (dated by TCRdb to about 2020). Notes on the research overall: Samples covering the acute and convalescent phases of COVID-19 were provided by collaborators in the United States, Italy and Spain. The repertoires were released in a freely available public database meant as a resource for research on the immune response to SARS-CoV-2. Where HLA class I and class II types were available, the types were taken from metadata supplied by the sample provider, not from assay-based typing. The samples were drawn from the first 160 participants of the ongoing ImmuneRACE study and from 1,254 subjects provided by 6 global collaborators. Subjects who had been exposed to COVID-19, were actively infected with it, or had recovered from it provided the deeply sampled blood TCRbeta repertoires that made up the dataset. The sample metadata nearly always contained a de-identified subject ID, COVID-19 status, age in years and sex. The prospective study material was composed of cDNA or gDNA derived from T cells, B-cell-depleted T cells, or PBMCs. Results the study describes overall, beyond this receptor: Clinical and demographic metadata were provided uncurated, with the amount varying by source and participant.

The receptor was isolated from a young woman with COVID-19, enrolled during active disease. The chain uses TRBV27 and TRBJ1-1; TRBD1 could be the D gene, as 5 bases match. The specimen sequenced was peripheral blood. CDR3 loop: CASSLKGWDTEAFF. The sequence in DNA is TGTGCCAGCAGTCTAAAGGGGTGGGACACTGAAGCTTTCTTT.